This passage covers 27 T cell receptor beta chains from one sample sequenced in a study of CD8+CD57+ T cells in acquired aplastic anemia (dated 2018 in TCRdb). Sequencing instrument: Illumina HiSeq 2000. Genomic DNA served as template for TCR beta VDJ combination and CDR3 sequence profiling. The raw public reads went through TCRdb reprocessing: fastp at Q25, MiXCR clone calling, in-frame beta chains kept. Rows merge per CDR3 protein into single entries with the most common DNA and genes. This sample comprises roughly 130,000 distinct CDR3 sequences, about 48% of them detected only once. The top ten clonotypes cover roughly 2.7% of the sample. Sequencing used sorted CD4+, CD8+, or CD8+CD57+ T cells (not recorded which) from PBMCs. The receptors were gathered from a human donor in good health, serving as a control.

Note on this clonotype: A read error may produce the germline difference seen at one junction end. This chain uses TRBV2 with TRBJ1-4; TRBD1 might be the D (6 bases). CDR1 SNHLY and CDR2 FYNNEI come from the germline V gene. The length of the CDR3 is 11 residues. CDR3 coding DNA: TGTGCCAGCAGCACCCGGGACATCGTGGTTTTT. Residues: CASSTRDIVVF.

This clonotype was seen many times. The chain employs TRBV19 and TRBJ2-5; maybe TRBD2 (6 bases). The CDR3 has 15 amino acids. From germline, CDR1 is LNHDA and CDR2 SQIVND (reference sequence). V was shortened by 6 bases and J by 5 bases, with 19 bases between the two germline ends. The CDR3 reads CASRMGGRGRETQYF. The CDR3 bases are TGTGCCAGTAGGATGGGAGGCAGAGGGCGGGAGACCCAGTACTTC. Supplemented by reference TRBV19 and TRBJ2-5, the full variable domain reads DGGITQSPKYLFRKEGQNVTLSCEQNLNHDAMYWYRQDPGQGLRLIYYSQIVNDFQKGDIAEGYSVSREKKESFPLTVTSAQKNPTAFYLCASRMGGRGRETQYFGPGTRLLVL.

The gene calls are TRBV7-4 and TRBJ2-5; D perhaps matches TRBD1 (5 bases). The CDR3 covers 15 residues. Germline lookup yields CDR1 SGHVT and CDR2 SQSDAQ. V was shortened by 6 bases and J by 4 bases, with 18 bases between the two germline ends. The CDR3 DNA reads as TGTGCCAGCAGGGCGATGCAGGGCGATTCAGAGACCCAGTACTTC. It yields the protein CASRAMQGDSETQYF. Full variable domain (missing parts from reference TRBV7-4 and TRBJ2-5): GAGVSQSPRYKVAKRGRDVALRCDSISGHVTLYWYRQTLGQGSEVLTYSQSDAQRDKSGRPSGRFSAERPERSVSTLKIQRTEQGDSAVYLCASRAMQGDSETQYFGPGTRLLVL.

This clonotype was picked up many times. This chain links TRBV18 with TRBJ1-2; D is possibly TRBD1 (6 bases). Trimming left V 3 bases short and J 8 bases short, with 16 bases between. This CDR3 spans 14 amino acids. The germline CDR1 and CDR2 sequences are KGHSH and LQKENI. CDR3 in amino acids: CASSPVAQGRGYTF. CDR3 sequence (DNA): TGTGCCAGCTCACCGGTAGCACAGGGTAGAGGCTACACCTTC.

This rearrangement joins TRBV7-9 to TRBJ2-7; 8 positions agree with TRBD2. V lost 5 bases, J lost 5 bases, and 11 bases stayed unmatched. Germline assignment: CDR1 SEHNR and CDR2 FQNEAQ (reference sequence). This CDR3 spans 15 amino acids. This CDR3 is CASSPAGGPRNEQYV. CDR3 in DNA: TGTGCCAGCAGCCCGGCGGGGGGCCCTCGAAACGAGCAGTACGTC.

This rearrangement joins TRBV18 to TRBJ1-1; 8 nucleotides line up with TRBD1. Looked up from germline, CDR1 is KGHSH and CDR2 is LQKENI. J gave up 11 bases and V 0 bases, and 17 bases lay outside the gene matches. There are 17 residues in the CDR3. CDR3 nucleotide sequence: TGTGCCAGCTCACCACCGAGACAGGGGAGCATAGCACTGGTCGCTTTCTTT. Amino acid sequence: CASSPPRQGSIALVAFF.

The CDR3 region is CASSPPGTGSQEQYF. The CDR3 DNA follows: TGTGCCAGCAGCCCCCCCGGGACAGGGTCGCAAGAGCAGTACTTC. This chain uses TRBV7-9 with TRBJ2-7; the match to TRBD1 covers 9 bases. Per the germline V gene, CDR1 is SEHNR and CDR2 is FQNEAQ (reference sequence). V lost 5 bases, J lost 7 bases, and 12 bases stayed unmatched. The CDR3 is 15 amino acids.

This clonotype was seen repeatedly, ten times or more. This rearrangement joins TRBV11-3 to TRBJ2-7, with 7 bases matching TRBD1. V lost 3 bases and J lost 3; bases outside the gene matches: 11. CDR1 and CDR2 from the germline V gene are SGHNT and YENEEA. The CDR3 consists of 16 residues. CDR3 residues: CASSLKGGGSLYEQYF. The CDR3 DNA sequence: TGTGCCAGCAGCTTGAAAGGGGGCGGGTCCCTCTACGAGCAGTACTTC. Full variable domain (missing parts from reference TRBV11-3 and TRBJ2-7): EAGVVQSPRYKIIEKKQPVAFWCNPISGHNTLYWYLQNLGQGPELLIRYENEEAVDDSQLPKDRFSAERLKGVDSTLKIQPAELGDSAVYLCASSLKGGGSLYEQYFGPGTRLTVT.

This clonotype was seen only once. The chain has TRBV3-1 and TRBJ1-5; D uncertain. V lost 0 bases and J lost 9, with 6 bases in between. Germline V gene lookup returns CDR1 LGHDT and CDR2 YNNKEL (reference sequence). The CDR3 is 12 amino acids. The CDR3 spells CASSQDTGPQHF. In DNA form, the CDR3 reads TGTGCCAGCAGCCAAGATACCGGGCCCCAGCATTTT.

This clonotype was seen many times. The rearrangement links TRBV5-1 to TRBJ1-5; 9 bases are shared with TRBD1. Trimming took 4 bases from V and 5 from J; bases not matched to a gene: 7. Germline CDR1 reads SGHRS; CDR2 reads YFSETQ. This CDR3 spans 15 amino acids. The CDR3 loop reads CASSLGTGRDQPQHF. For the CDR3, the DNA is TGCGCCAGCAGCCTCGGGACAGGGCGAGATCAGCCCCAGCATTTT.

The chain has TRBV5-1 and TRBJ1-1; D ambiguous. This CDR3 has 14 residues. V was trimmed by 1 base and J by 1 base, leaving 8 bases between them. Germline V gives CDR1 SGHRS, CDR2 YFSETQ. This CDR3 is CASSLTPPNTEAFF. The CDR3 region has the DNA TGCGCCAGCAGCTTGACCCCACCGAACACTGAAGCTTTCTTT.

Points on this clonotype: A single base separates this from a much larger clone, so it may be a read error. V usage is TRBV6-2 or TRBV6-3 and J usage is TRBJ1-1; D might be TRBD1 (5 bases). In germline, CDR1 is MNHEY, CDR2 SVGEGT. CDR3 length: 14 amino acids. V was cut by 1 base and J by 3 bases, with 9 bases left in between. The CDR3 coding sequence is TGTGCCAGCAGTTACTGTGACAGCTACACTGAAGCTTTCTTT. Protein product: CASSYCDSYTEAFF.

This chain uses TRBV15 with TRBJ1-1, with 7 nucleotides matching TRBD1. The CDR3 is 17 amino acids. V lost 3 bases, J lost 3 bases, and 13 bases stayed unmatched. In germline, CDR1 is LNHNV, CDR2 YYDKDF (reference sequence). The CDR3 spells CATSSFRQGGLDTEAFF. The DNA of the CDR3 is TGTGCCACCAGCAGTTTTCGACAGGGTGGTTTGGACACTGAAGCTTTCTTT. The full variable domain, rest sourced from reference TRBV15 and TRBJ1-1, is DAMVIQNPRYQVTQFGKPVTLSCSQTLNHNVMYWYQQKSSQAPKLLFHYYDKDFNNEADTPDNFQSRRPNTSFCFLDIRSPGLGDTAMYLCATSSFRQGGLDTEAFFGQGTRLTVV.

The chain links TRBV7-9 to TRBJ2-7, with 8 positions matching TRBD1. CDR1 is SEHNR, CDR2 FQNEAQ, per germline (reference sequence). The CDR3 is 14 amino acids. V lost 3 bases and J lost 6; bases outside the gene matches: 7. CDR3 DNA sequence: TGTGCCAGCAGCTTTACTGACAGGGGCGGCGAGCAGTACTTC. This gives the protein CASSFTDRGGEQYF.

This clonotype showed up many times. The chain links TRBV9 to TRBJ2-7; possible D gene TRBD1, 6 bases. CDR3 size: 14 residues. Germline V gene lookup returns CDR1 SGDLS and CDR2 YYNGEE. Between the trimmed V and J ends, which lost 0 bases and 0 bases, there was a span of 7 bases. CDR3 residues: CASSVGGPSYEQYF. The CDR3 DNA is TGTGCCAGCAGCGTAGGGGGGCCCTCCTACGAGCAGTACTTC.

This clonotype was counted at least ten times. The genes are TRBV6-1 and TRBJ2-7, with TRBD1 identical over 8 bases. CDR3 length: 15 residues. In germline, CDR1 is MNHNS, CDR2 SASEGT. V shed 2 bases and J 2 bases; nucleotides not matched to a gene: 5. As DNA, the CDR3 is TGTGCCAGCAGTGAAACCGGGACAGGAACCTACGAGCAGTACTTC. Protein product: CASSETGTGTYEQYF.

CDR3 bases: TGTGCCAGCAGCGCTGGACAGGGGCCCAAGAACACTGAAGCTTTCTTT. Translating it yields CASSAGQGPKNTEAFF. The chain joins TRBV25-1 to TRBJ1-1; the match to TRBD1 covers 9 bases. The CDR3 totals 16 residues. Germline V CDR1 and CDR2: MGHDK, SYGVNS. Trimming at V came to 6 bases and at J to 1 base, leaving 9 bases not matched to a gene.

The rearrangement joins TRBV19 to TRBJ1-2; 7 bases match TRBD1. The germline CDR1 and CDR2 sequences are LNHDA and SQIVND (reference sequence). V shed 8 bases, J shed 6 bases, and the junction held 6 bases outside the gene matches. The CDR3 totals 12 residues. The CDR3 DNA reads as TGTGCCAGTGCGGGTACAGGGGATGGCTACACCTTC. Its translation is CASAGTGDGYTF.

This clonotype has only a few counts. The chain combines TRBV15 with TRBJ1-2, with D maybe TRBD1 (5 bases). The germline CDR1 and CDR2 sequences are LNHNV and YYDKDF (reference sequence). V lost 0 bases and J 6 bases, leaving 14 bases between the germline ends. The CDR3 extends over 15 amino acids. The CDR3 coding sequence is TGTGCCACCAGCAGAGAGGGACGGGGATGGGATGGCTACACCTTC. It translates to CATSREGRGWDGYTF.

V gene TRBV10-2 combines with J gene TRBJ2-7; TRBD1 aligns across 7 bases. CDR3 length: 11 residues. V gave up 7 bases and J gave up 5 bases; unmatched junction bases: 2. Germline values: CDR1 WSHSY, CDR2 SAAADI. The CDR3 region has the DNA TGCGCCAGCACCCAGGGGGACGAGCAGTACTTC. Its translation is CASTQGDEQYF.

This sequence joins TRBV15 and TRBJ2-7; no definite D call. Trimming took 0 bases from V and 4 from J, leaving 7 bases between them. Looked up from germline, CDR1 is LNHNV and CDR2 is YYDKDF (reference sequence). The CDR3 loop spans 13 amino acids. The CDR3 loop reads CATSREALYEQYF. CDR3 coding DNA: TGTGCCACCAGCAGAGAGGCCCTTTACGAGCAGTACTTC.

The rearrangement uses TRBV25-1 and TRBJ2-1; TRBD1 matches 8 bases. The ends lost 5 bases at V and 8 bases at J; junction bases unmatched: 8. The CDR3 is made up of 14 amino acids. Per the germline V gene, CDR1 is MGHDK and CDR2 is SYGVNS. CDR3 sequence: CASSKGQGLYEQFF. Written as DNA, the CDR3 is TGTGCCAGCAGTAAAGGACAGGGACTCTATGAGCAGTTCTTC.

The rearrangement links TRBV19 to TRBJ2-5; TRBD1 aligns across 8 bases. Per the germline V gene, CDR1 is LNHDA and CDR2 is SQIVND (reference sequence). Trimming took 8 bases from V and 4 from J; bases not matched to a gene: 9. The CDR3 runs to 14 residues. The CDR3 DNA reads as TGTGCCAGTGAGGGCGGACAGGGTGGAGAGACCCAGTACTTC. Protein: CASEGGQGGETQYF.

A single count supports this clonotype. The rearrangement joins TRBV7-2 to TRBJ1-2; 7 bases fit TRBD1. From germline, CDR1 is SGHTA and CDR2 FQGNSA. The ends lost 5 bases at V and 6 bases at J; junction bases unmatched: 9. The CDR3 has 14 residues. The CDR3: CASSLWTGRDGYTF. In DNA form, the CDR3 reads TGTGCCAGCAGCCTGTGGACAGGAAGGGATGGCTACACCTTC.

This clonotype occurred many times. The chain carries TRBV5-1 and TRBJ1-1; no clear D gene. The germline gives CDR1 SGHRS, CDR2 YFSETQ. CDR3 size: 14 residues. Trimming took 1 base from V and 1 from J, leaving 8 bases between them. CDR3 sequence (DNA): TGCGCCAGCAGCTTGTTATCGGGGAACACTGAAGCTTTCTTT. Protein product: CASSLLSGNTEAFF.

There are many counts of this clonotype. The chain combines TRBV4-2 with TRBJ2-7; D is undetermined. V shed 0 bases and J shed 4 bases, with 7 bases lying between them. This CDR3 has 13 residues. CDR1 LGHNA and CDR2 YNFKEQ come from the germline V gene. The CDR3 loop reads CASSQDKTYEQYF. CDR3 coding DNA: TGTGCCAGCAGCCAAGATAAAACTTACGAGCAGTACTTC.

This clonotype was seen repeatedly, ten times or more. The CDR3 DNA is TGTGCCTGGGGGACAGGTAGCTACAATGAGCAGTTCTTC. Its protein is CAWGTGSYNEQFF. This chain connects TRBV30 to TRBJ2-1, with TRBD1 matching 8 bases. Germline CDR1 reads GTSNPN; CDR2 reads SVGIG (reference sequence). The CDR3 spans 13 residues. Trimming removed 5 bases from V and 3 bases from J; junction bases left unmatched: 3.